This T cell receptor (beta chain) was recorded in a study of blood T cells in healthy people across ages. Using a J-beta primer mix together with a sample-barcoded 5' primer, a second PCR was run for roughly 7 to 12 cycles. Per sample, CDR3-containing paired-end reads numbered at least 2.5 million. TCRdb re-called the 5' RACE reads with MiXCR, one entry per CDR3 protein. This table has about 1,500,000 distinct CDR3 sequences, roughly 30% appearing once. Regarding this clonotype: No antigen is known for it.

Every sample had a minimum of 6.5 million PBMCs isolated. Study findings and constraints: Estimated diversity across one million T cells was deemed an underestimate. Among T cells, TCR beta diversity per million cells dropped roughly linearly as age rose.

The CDR3 is made up of 13 amino acids. The germline V and J ends were trimmed by 2 bases and 11 bases, with 12 bases remaining between them. CDR1 MNHEY and CDR2 SMNVEV come from the germline V gene (reference sequence). The specimen was blood. This clonotype was obtained from a woman aged 30 to 39 in good health. V usage is TRBV27 and J usage is TRBJ1-4; D call uncertain. CDR3 sequence: CASSLLGEVKLFF. In nucleotides, the CDR3 is TGTGCCAGCAGTTTACTCGGGGAGGTGAAACTGTTTTTT.